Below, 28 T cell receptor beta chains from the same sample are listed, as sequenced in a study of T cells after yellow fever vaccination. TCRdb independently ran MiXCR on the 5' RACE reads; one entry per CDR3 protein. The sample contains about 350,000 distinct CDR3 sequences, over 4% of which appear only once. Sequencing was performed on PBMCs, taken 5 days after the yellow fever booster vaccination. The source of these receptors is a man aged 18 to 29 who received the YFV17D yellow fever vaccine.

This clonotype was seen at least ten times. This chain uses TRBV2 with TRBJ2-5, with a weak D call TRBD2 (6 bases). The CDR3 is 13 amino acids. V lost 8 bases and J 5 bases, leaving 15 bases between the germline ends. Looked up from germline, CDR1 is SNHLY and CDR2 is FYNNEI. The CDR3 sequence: CASDWGVQETQYF. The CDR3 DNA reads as TGTGCCAGCGATTGGGGGGTTCAGGAGACCCAGTACTTC.

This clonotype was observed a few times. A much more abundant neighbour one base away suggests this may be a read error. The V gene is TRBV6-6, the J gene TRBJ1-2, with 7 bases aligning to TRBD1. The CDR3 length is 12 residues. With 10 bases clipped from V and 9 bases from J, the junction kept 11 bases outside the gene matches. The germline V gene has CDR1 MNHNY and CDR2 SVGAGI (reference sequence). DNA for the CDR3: TGTGCCATCTCCGTAGGGGGCGATTGCTACACCTTC. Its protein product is CAISVGGDCYTF.

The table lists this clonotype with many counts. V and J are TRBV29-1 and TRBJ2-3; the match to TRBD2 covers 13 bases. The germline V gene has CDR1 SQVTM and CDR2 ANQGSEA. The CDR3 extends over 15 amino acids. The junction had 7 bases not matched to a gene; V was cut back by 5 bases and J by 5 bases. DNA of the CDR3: TGCAGCGTTCTCCGGACTAGCGGGGGATTAGATACGCAGTATTTT. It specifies CSVLRTSGGLDTQYF.

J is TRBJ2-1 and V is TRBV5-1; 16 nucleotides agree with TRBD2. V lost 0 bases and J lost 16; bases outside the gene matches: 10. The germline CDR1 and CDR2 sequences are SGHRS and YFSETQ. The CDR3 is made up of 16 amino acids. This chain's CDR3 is CASSLDGTSGGAPEFF. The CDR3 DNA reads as TGCGCCAGCAGCTTGGATGGGACTAGCGGGGGGGCGCCGGAATTCTTC.

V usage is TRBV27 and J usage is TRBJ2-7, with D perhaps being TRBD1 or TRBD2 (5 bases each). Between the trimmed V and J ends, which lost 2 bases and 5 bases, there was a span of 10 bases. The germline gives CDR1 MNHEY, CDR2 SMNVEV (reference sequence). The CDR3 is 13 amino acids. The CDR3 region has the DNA TGTGCCAGCAGTTTAGTTGGGGGTGACGAGCAGTACGTC. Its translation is CASSLVGGDEQYV.

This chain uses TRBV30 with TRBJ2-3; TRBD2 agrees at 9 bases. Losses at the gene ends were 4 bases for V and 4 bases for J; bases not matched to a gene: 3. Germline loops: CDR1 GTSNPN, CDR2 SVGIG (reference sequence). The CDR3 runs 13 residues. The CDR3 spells CAWTRGGPDTQYF. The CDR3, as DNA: TGTGCCTGGACGCGGGGGGGCCCAGATACGCAGTATTTT.

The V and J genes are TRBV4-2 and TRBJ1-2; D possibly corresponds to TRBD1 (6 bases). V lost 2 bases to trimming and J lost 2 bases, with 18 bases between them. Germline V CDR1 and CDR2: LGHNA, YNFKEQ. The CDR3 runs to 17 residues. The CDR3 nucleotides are TGTGCCAGCAGCCAATCTTGGAGTTTCGACAGGAACTATGGCTACACCTTC. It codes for CASSQSWSFDRNYGYTF.

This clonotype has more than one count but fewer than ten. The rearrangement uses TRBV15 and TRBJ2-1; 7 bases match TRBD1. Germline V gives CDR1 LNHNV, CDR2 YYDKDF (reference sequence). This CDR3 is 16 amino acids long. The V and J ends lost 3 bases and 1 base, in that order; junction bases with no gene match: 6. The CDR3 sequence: CATSRDGQASYNEQFF. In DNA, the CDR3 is TGTGCCACCAGCAGGGATGGACAGGCGTCCTACAATGAGCAGTTCTTC.

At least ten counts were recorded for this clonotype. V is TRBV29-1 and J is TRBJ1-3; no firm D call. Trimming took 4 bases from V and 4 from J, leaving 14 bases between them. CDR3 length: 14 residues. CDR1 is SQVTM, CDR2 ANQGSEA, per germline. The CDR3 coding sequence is TGCAGCGTTGTAAAGGAGTCGGACGGAAACACCATATATTTT. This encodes CSVVKESDGNTIYF. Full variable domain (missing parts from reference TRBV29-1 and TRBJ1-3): SAVISQKPSRDICQRGTSLTIQCQVDSQVTMMFWYRQQPGQSLTLIATANQGSEATYESGFVIDKFPISRPNLTFSTLTVSNMSPEDSSIYLCSVVKESDGNTIYFGEGSWLTVV.

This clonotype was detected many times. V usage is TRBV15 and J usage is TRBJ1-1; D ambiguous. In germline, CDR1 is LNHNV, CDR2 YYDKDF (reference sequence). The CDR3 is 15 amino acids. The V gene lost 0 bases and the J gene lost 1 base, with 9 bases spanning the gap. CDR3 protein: CATSREGSGNTEAFF. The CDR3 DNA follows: TGTGCCACCAGCAGAGAGGGGTCTGGGAACACTGAAGCTTTCTTT.

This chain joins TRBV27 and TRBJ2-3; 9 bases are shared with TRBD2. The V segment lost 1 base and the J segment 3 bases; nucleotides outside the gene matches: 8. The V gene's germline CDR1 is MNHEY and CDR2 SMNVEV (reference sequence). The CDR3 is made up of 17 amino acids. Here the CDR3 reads CASSLYGAGGRTDTQYF. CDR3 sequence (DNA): TGTGCCAGCAGTTTATATGGGGCGGGGGGGAGGACAGATACGCAGTATTTT.

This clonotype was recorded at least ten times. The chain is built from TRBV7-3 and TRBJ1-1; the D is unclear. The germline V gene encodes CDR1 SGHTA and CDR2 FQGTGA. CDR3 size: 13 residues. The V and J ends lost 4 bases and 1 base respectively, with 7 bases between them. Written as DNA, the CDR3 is TGTGCCAGCAGCTACGACGGGAACACTGAAGCTTTCTTT. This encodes CASSYDGNTEAFF. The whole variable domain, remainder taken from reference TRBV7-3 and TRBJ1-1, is GAGVSQTPSNKVTEKGKYVELRCDPISGHTALYWYRQSLGQGPEFLIYFQGTGAADDSGLPNDRFFAVRPEGSVSTLKIQRTERGDSAVYLCASSYDGNTEAFFGQGTRLTVV.

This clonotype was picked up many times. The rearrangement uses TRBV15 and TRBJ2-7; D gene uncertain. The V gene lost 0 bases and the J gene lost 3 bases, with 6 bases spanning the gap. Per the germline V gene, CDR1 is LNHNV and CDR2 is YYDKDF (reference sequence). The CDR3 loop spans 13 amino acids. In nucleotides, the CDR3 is TGTGCCACCAGCAGAGATCCCAACTACGAGCAGTACTTC. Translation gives CATSRDPNYEQYF.

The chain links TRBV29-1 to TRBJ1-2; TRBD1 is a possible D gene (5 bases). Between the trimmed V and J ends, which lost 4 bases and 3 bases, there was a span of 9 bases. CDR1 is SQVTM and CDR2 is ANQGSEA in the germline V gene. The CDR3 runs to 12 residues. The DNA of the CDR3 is TGCAGCGTTGCCCGGGGCCACTATGGCTACACCTTC. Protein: CSVARGHYGYTF.

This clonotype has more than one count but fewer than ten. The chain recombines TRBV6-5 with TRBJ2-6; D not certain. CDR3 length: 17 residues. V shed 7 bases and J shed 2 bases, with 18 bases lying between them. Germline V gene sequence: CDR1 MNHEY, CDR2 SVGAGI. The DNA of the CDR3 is TGTGCCAGCACCGAAGCCCTGACCGCCACTGGGGCCAACGTCCTGACTTTC. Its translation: CASTEALTATGANVLTF.

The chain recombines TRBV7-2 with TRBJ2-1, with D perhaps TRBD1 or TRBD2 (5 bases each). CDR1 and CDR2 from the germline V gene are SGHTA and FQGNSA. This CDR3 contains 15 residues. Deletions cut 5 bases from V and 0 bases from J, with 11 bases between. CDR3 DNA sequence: TGTGCCAGCAGCGGGGACCCGACCTCCTACAATGAGCAGTTCTTC. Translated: CASSGDPTSYNEQFF.

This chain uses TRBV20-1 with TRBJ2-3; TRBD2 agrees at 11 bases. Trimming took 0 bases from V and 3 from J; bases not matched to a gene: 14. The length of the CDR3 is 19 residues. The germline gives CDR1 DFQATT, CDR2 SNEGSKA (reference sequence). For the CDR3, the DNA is TGCAGTGCTAGAGATCGAACTAGCGGGGGATCCCAGAGTACAGATACGCAGTATTTT. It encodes CSARDRTSGGSQSTDTQYF.

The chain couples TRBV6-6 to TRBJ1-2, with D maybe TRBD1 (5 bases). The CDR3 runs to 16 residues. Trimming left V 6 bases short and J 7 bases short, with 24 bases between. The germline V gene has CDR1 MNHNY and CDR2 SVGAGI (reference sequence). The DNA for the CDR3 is TGTGCCAGCAGACCTTCAGGGCAGGGTCCCTGGTGTGGCTACACCTTC. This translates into CASRPSGQGPWCGYTF.

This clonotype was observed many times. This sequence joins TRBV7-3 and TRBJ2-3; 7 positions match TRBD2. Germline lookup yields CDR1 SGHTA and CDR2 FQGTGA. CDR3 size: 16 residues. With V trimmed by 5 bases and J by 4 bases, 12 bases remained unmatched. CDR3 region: CASSPQAGLLSDTQYF. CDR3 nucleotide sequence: TGTGCCAGCAGCCCACAAGCGGGACTCCTTTCAGATACGCAGTATTTT. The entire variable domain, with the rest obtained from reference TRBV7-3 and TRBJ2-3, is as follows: GAGVSQTPSNKVTEKGKYVELRCDPISGHTALYWYRQSLGQGPEFLIYFQGTGAADDSGLPNDRFFAVRPEGSVSTLKIQRTERGDSAVYLCASSPQAGLLSDTQYFGPGTRLTVL.

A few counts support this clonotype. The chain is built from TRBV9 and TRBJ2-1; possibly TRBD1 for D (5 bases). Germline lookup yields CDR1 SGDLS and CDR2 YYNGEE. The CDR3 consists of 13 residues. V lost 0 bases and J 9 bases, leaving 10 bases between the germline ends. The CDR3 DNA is TGTGCCAGCAGCGTAGGGCAGGGAAGTGAGCAGTTCTTC. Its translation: CASSVGQGSEQFF.

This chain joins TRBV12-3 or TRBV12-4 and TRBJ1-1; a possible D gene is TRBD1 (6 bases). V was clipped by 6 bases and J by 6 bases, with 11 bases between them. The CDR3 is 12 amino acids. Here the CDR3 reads CASSYGGPEAFF. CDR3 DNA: TGTGCCAGCAGCTATGGGGGCCCTGAAGCTTTCTTT.

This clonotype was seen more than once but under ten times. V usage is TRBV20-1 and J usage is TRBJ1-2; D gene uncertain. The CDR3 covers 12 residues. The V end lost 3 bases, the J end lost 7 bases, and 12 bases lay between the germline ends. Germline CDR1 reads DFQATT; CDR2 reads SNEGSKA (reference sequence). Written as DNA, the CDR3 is TGCAGTGCTAGCCAGGCGAGAGGTGGCTACACCTTC. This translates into CSASQARGGYTF.

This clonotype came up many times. CDR3 DNA: TGTGCCTGGAAAAGGGACAGGCCAGGTGGCTACACCTTC. Translated: CAWKRDRPGGYTF. The chain is built from TRBV30 and TRBJ1-2; 8 bases line up with TRBD1. This CDR3 contains 13 residues. The germline V gene has CDR1 GTSNPN and CDR2 SVGIG (reference sequence). With 4 bases clipped from V and 7 bases from J, the junction kept 8 bases outside the gene matches.

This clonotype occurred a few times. For the CDR3, the DNA is TGCAGCGTTCTAGACAGGGTTCGAGGTGAGCAGTACGTC. Residues: CSVLDRVRGEQYV. The V call is TRBV29-1, the J call TRBJ2-7; 7 bases match TRBD1. CDR1 is SQVTM and CDR2 is ANQGSEA in the germline V gene. The CDR3 spans 13 residues. J lost 7 bases, V lost 5 bases, and 11 bases had no gene match.

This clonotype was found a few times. The CDR3 nucleotides read TGCAGTGCTAGAAACGGGACAGGTCCGGTCTCGGCCCAGCATTTT. Translating it yields CSARNGTGPVSAQHF. The J gene is TRBJ1-5, the V gene TRBV20-1; 8 positions match TRBD1. Germline V lookup: CDR1 DFQATT, CDR2 SNEGSKA (reference sequence). V lost 2 bases to trimming and J lost 11 bases; unmatched junction nucleotides: 14. CDR3 size: 15 residues.

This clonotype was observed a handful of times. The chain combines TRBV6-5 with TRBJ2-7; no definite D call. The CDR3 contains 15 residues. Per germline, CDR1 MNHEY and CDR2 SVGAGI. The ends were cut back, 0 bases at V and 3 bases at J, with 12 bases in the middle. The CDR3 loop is CASSYSSPGFYEQYF. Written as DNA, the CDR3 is TGTGCCAGCAGTTACTCGTCGCCAGGCTTCTACGAGCAGTACTTC.

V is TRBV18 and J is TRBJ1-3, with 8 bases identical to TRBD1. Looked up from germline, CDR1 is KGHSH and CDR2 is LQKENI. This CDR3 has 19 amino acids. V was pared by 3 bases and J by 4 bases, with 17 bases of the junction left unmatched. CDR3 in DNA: TGTGCCAGCTCACCGCGACAGGGGATCCCTTCCAACGCCGGAAACACCATATATTTT. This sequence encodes CASSPRQGIPSNAGNTIYF. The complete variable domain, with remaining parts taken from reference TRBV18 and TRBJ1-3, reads NAGVMQNPRHLVRRRGQEARLRCSPMKGHSHVYWYRQLPEEGLKFMVYLQKENIIDESGMPKERFSAEFPKEGPSILRIQQVVRGDSAAYFCASSPRQGIPSNAGNTIYFGEGSWLTVV.

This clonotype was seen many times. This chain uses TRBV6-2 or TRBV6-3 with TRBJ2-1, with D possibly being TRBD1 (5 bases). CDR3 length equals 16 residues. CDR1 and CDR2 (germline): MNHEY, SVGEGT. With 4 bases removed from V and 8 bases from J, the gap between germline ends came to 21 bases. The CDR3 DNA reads TGTGCCAGCAGTTCCGAGGTCTTGGCAGGGTACGATGAGCAGTTCTTC. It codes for CASSSEVLAGYDEQFF.